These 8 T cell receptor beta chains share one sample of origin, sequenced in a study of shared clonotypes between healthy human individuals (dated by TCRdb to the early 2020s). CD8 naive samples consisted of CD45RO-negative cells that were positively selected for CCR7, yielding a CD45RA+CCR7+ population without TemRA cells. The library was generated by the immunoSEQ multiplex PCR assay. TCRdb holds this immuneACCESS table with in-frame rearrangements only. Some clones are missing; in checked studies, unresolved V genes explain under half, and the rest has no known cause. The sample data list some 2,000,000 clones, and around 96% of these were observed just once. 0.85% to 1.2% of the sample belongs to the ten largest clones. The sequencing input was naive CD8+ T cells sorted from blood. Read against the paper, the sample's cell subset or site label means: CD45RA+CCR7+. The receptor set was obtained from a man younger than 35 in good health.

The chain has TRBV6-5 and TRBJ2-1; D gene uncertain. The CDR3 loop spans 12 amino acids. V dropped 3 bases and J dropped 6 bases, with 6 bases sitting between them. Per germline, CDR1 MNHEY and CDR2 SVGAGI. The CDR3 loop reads CASSYSSNEQFF. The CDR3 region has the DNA TGTGCCAGCAGTTATTCTAGCAATGAGCAGTTCTTC.

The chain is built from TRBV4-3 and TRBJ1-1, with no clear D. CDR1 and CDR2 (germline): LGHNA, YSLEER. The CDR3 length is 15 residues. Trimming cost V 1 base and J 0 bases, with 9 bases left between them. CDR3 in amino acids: CASSQGQALNTEAFF. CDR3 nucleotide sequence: TGCGCCAGCAGCCAAGGCCAGGCCCTGAACACTGAAGCTTTCTTT.

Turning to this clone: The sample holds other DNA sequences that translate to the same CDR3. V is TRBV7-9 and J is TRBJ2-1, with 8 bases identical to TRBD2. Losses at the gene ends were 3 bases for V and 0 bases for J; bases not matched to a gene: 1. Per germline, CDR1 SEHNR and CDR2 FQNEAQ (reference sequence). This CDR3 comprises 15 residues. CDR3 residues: CASSFSGSSYNEQFF. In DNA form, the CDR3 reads TGTGCCAGCAGCTTCAGCGGGAGCTCCTACAATGAGCAGTTCTTC.

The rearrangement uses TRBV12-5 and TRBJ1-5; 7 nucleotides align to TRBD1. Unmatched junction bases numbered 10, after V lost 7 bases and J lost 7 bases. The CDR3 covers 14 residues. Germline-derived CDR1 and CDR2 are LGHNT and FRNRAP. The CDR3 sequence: CASANDRVGQPQHF. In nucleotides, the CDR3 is TGTGCTAGTGCTAACGACAGGGTGGGCCAGCCCCAGCATTTT.

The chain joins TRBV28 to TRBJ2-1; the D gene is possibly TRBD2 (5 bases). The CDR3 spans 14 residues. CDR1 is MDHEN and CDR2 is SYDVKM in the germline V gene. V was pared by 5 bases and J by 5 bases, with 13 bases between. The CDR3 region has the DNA TGTGCCAGCAGTCCCCTAGCCGAAAACAATGAGCAGTTCTTC. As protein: CASSPLAENNEQFF.

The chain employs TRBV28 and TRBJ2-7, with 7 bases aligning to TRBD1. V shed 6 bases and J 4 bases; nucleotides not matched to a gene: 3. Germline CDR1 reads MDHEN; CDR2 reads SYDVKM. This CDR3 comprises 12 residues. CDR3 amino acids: CASRYRGYEQYF. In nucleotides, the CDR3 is TGTGCCAGCAGATACAGGGGTTACGAGCAGTACTTC.

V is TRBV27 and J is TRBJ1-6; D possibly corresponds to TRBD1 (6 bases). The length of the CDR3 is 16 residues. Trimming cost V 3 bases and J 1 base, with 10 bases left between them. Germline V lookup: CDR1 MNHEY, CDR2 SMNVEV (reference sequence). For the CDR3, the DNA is TGTGCCAGCAGTTTGGGGGCAGGGTCCTATAATTCACCCCTCCACTTT. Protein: CASSLGAGSYNSPLHF.

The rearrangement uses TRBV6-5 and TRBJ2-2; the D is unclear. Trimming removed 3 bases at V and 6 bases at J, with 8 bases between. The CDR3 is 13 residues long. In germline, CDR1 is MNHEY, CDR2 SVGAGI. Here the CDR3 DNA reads TGTGCCAGCAGTTATGGATGGGCCGGGGAGCTGTTTTTT. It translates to CASSYGWAGELFF.